What follows are 2 T cell receptor beta chains derived from one specimen sequenced in a study of blood T cell repertoires in COVID-19. Profiling relied on immunoSEQ multiplex PCR, and the TCRdb table lists in-frame clones only, not all of them. The table has tens of thousands of clones, roughly 90% seen once. The sequencing sample was made of peripheral blood. The receptor source for this set is an elderly woman with acute or convalescent COVID-19.

The V gene is TRBV19, the J gene TRBJ2-2, with 8 positions matching TRBD1. V gave up 3 bases and J gave up 2 bases; unmatched junction bases: 5. CDR1 LNHDA and CDR2 SQIVND come from the germline V gene (reference sequence). This CDR3 contains 16 residues. The CDR3 DNA reads as TGTGCCAGTAGTATCCAACAGGGGGTAAACACCGGGGAGCTGTTTTTT. It specifies CASSIQQGVNTGELFF.

The chain uses TRBV6-5 and TRBJ2-2; D gene unclear. V was shortened by 8 bases and J by 5 bases, with 9 bases between the two germline ends. Per germline, CDR1 MNHEY and CDR2 SVGAGI. There are 12 residues in the CDR3. The CDR3 here is CASRSVTGELFF. DNA for the CDR3: TGTGCCAGCCGCAGCGTAACCGGGGAGCTGTTTTTT.